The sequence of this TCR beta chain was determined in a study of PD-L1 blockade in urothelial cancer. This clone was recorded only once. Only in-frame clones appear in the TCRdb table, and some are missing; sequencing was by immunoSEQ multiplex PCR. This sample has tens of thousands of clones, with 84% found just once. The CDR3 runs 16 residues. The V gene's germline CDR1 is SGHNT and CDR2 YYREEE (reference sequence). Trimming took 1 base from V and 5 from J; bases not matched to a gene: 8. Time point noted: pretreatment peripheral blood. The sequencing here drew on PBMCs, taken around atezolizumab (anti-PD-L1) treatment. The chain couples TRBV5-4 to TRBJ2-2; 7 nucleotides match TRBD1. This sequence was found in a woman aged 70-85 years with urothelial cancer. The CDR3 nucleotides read TGTGCCAGCAGCTTGAGGGGGCGTGGGATTACCGGGGAGCTGTTTTTT. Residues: CASSLRGRGITGELFF.